This entry concerns a single T cell receptor beta chain. Some clones are missing from TCRdb's copy, which holds only in-frame ones; the method was immunoSEQ multiplex PCR. The sample lists under 200,000 clones, approximately 91% occurring once. This sample was included in a study of blood T cell repertoires in COVID-19. The CDR3 contains 17 residues. Germline lookup yields CDR1 KGHSH and CDR2 LQKENI. J lost 0 bases, V lost 3 bases, and 7 bases had no gene match. The source material was peripheral blood. This chain joins TRBV18 and TRBJ1-2; TRBD1 matches at 10 bases. The clonotype originates from a man aged 18 to 29 with acute or convalescent COVID-19. The CDR3 here is CASSPTGTGATNYGYTF. CDR3 nucleotides: TGTGCCAGCTCACCGACCGGGACAGGGGCGACTAACTATGGCTACACCTTC.